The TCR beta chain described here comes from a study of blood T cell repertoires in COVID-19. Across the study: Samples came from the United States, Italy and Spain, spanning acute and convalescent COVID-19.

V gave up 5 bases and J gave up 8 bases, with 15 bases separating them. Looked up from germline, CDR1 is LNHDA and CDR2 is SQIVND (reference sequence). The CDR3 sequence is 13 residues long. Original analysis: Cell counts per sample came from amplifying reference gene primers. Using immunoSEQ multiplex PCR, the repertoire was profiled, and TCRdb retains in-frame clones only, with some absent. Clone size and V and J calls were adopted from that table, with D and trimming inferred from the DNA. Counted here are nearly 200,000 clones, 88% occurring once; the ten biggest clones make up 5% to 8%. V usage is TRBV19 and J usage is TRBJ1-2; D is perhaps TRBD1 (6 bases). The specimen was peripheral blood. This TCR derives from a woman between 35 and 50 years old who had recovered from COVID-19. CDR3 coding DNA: TGTGCCAGTAGTCAGGACAGAAGAGGGGGCTACACCTTC. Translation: CASSQDRRGGYTF.